One and the same sample provided the 25 T cell receptor beta chains below, sequenced in a study of CD8+ T cells in alopecia areata. It was cDNA, reverse transcribed from extracted RNA, that served as the sequencing template. The repertoire was sequenced with immunoSEQ multiplex PCR; TCRdb's copy has only in-frame clones and lacks some. This sample has approximately 140,000 clones, with 40% to 50% found just once. Sequenced: CD4+ T cells sorted from blood. The receptors were sampled from a human donor with alopecia areata.

This chain links TRBV2 with TRBJ2-1; TRBD1 aligns across 7 bases. CDR1 is SNHLY, CDR2 FYNNEI, per germline. The CDR3 covers 13 residues. The V and J ends lost 1 base and 10 bases, in that order; junction bases with no gene match: 4. CDR3 protein: CASSEGRGQEQFF. DNA of the CDR3: TGTGCCAGCAGTGAAGGACGGGGACAGGAGCAGTTCTTC. The whole variable domain, remainder taken from reference TRBV2 and TRBJ2-1, is EPEVTQTPSHQVTQMGQEVILRCVPISNHLYFYWYRQILGQKVEFLVSFYNNEISEKSEIFDDQFSVERPDGSNFTLKIRSTKLEDSAMYFCASSEGRGQEQFFGPGTRLTVL.

The table lists this clone with a few counts. V usage is TRBV5-1 and J usage is TRBJ2-6; D call uncertain. The CDR3 consists of 15 residues. The V end was cut by 4 bases, the J end by 2 bases, with 10 bases between. Germline CDR1 SGHRS, CDR2 YFSETQ. The CDR3 sequence is CASSRTGAGANVLTF. CDR3 sequence (DNA): TGCGCCAGCAGCCGTACGGGTGCTGGGGCCAACGTCCTGACTTTC.

This clone showed up just a few times. This chain uses TRBV18 with TRBJ2-6, with 10 nucleotides matching TRBD1. Germline V gene sequence: CDR1 KGHSH, CDR2 LQKENI. After removal of 3 bases from V and 0 bases from J, the junction contained 5 bases not matched to a gene. The length of the CDR3 is 18 residues. The CDR3 protein is CASSPGTGAHSGANVLTF. The DNA for the CDR3 is TGTGCCAGCTCACCCGGGACAGGGGCACACTCTGGGGCCAACGTCCTGACTTTC. Full variable domain (rest looked up from reference TRBV18 and TRBJ2-6): NAGVMQNPRHLVRRRGQEARLRCSPMKGHSHVYWYRQLPEEGLKFMVYLQKENIIDESGMPKERFSAEFPKEGPSILRIQQVVRGDSAAYFCASSPGTGAHSGANVLTFGAGSRLTVL.

V and J are TRBV5-1 and TRBJ2-6; D unclear. The CDR3 sequence is 14 residues long. Germline values: CDR1 SGHRS, CDR2 YFSETQ. V lost 1 base and J lost 0, with 2 bases in between. The CDR3 loop is CASSLFSGANVLTF. The DNA of the CDR3 is TGCGCCAGCAGCTTGTTCTCTGGGGCCAACGTCCTGACTTTC.

The chain is built from TRBV29-1 and TRBJ1-1, with D possibly TRBD1 on 6 matching bases. V lost 6 bases and J 6 bases, leaving 11 bases between the germline ends. The CDR3 has 11 amino acids. Germline loops: CDR1 SQVTM, CDR2 ANQGSEA. Written as DNA, the CDR3 is TGCAGCGTGACGGGGGGCTCTGAAGCTTTCTTT. Translated, it gives CSVTGGSEAFF.

The chain has TRBV5-1 and TRBJ2-5, with a possible D match to TRBD2 (6 bases). The germline V gene has CDR1 SGHRS and CDR2 YFSETQ. The V and J ends lost 4 bases and 5 bases respectively, with 18 bases between them. CDR3 size: 15 residues. The CDR3 reads CASSGGWRDVETQYF. CDR3 nucleotide sequence: TGCGCCAGCAGCGGGGGTTGGCGGGATGTGGAGACCCAGTACTTC.

The chain carries TRBV6-1 and TRBJ2-7, with TRBD1 as a possible D gene (5 bases). Germline assignment: CDR1 MNHNS and CDR2 SASEGT. Trimming left V 6 bases short and J 3 bases short, with 18 bases between. This CDR3 comprises 15 residues. The CDR3 coding sequence is TGTGCCAGCAGGAGACTCATCACAGGATTCTACGAGCAGTACTTC. Its protein product is CASRRLITGFYEQYF.

The rearrangement joins TRBV2 to TRBJ2-6; 8 bases are a match to TRBD1. The CDR3 has 15 amino acids. Per germline, CDR1 SNHLY and CDR2 FYNNEI. V lost 5 bases to trimming and J lost 3 bases; unmatched junction nucleotides: 3. The chain's CDR3 is CASSQDRVGANVLTF. The CDR3 nucleotides are TGTGCCAGCAGTCAGGACAGGGTTGGGGCCAACGTCCTGACTTTC. Using reference TRBV2 and TRBJ2-6 for the parts outside the CDR3, the full variable domain is EPEVTQTPSHQVTQMGQEVILRCVPISNHLYFYWYRQILGQKVEFLVSFYNNEISEKSEIFDDQFSVERPDGSNFTLKIRSTKLEDSAMYFCASSQDRVGANVLTFGAGSRLTVL.

Only a few counts were recorded for this clone. V gene TRBV29-1 combines with J gene TRBJ2-7, with D uncertain. This CDR3 comprises 11 residues. CDR1 and CDR2 (germline): SQVTM, ANQGSEA. V was trimmed by 6 bases and J by 3 bases, leaving 9 bases between them. The CDR3 DNA reads as TGCAGCGTCGAGGTGGACTACGAGCAGTACTTC. As protein: CSVEVDYEQYF.

Concerning this clone itself: This sample also contains other DNA sequences that code for the same CDR3. The chain employs TRBV5-1 and TRBJ2-5; a weak D match, TRBD2 (5 bases). Germline assignment: CDR1 SGHRS and CDR2 YFSETQ. Trimming stripped 0 bases from V and 3 bases from J, with 6 bases between. This CDR3 is 13 amino acids long. DNA for the CDR3: TGCGCCAGCAGCTTGGTGGGAGAAGAGACCCAGTACTTC. It is translated as CASSLVGEETQYF.

The gene calls are TRBV19 and TRBJ2-5; D is perhaps TRBD1 or TRBD2 (5 bases each). The CDR3 loop spans 16 amino acids. Trimming left V 6 bases short and J 0 bases short, with 17 bases between. Germline lookup yields CDR1 LNHDA and CDR2 SQIVND (reference sequence). CDR3 sequence reads: CASRPRGQSNQETQYF. In DNA form, the CDR3 reads TGTGCCAGTAGGCCTCGGGGCCAGTCCAACCAAGAGACCCAGTACTTC.

This clone was recorded only once. The rearrangement joins TRBV5-1 to TRBJ2-7; 8 nucleotides match TRBD1. Per the germline V gene, CDR1 is SGHRS and CDR2 is YFSETQ. Germline trimming cut 3 bases from V and 4 bases from J; bases unmatched to any gene: 3. The CDR3 is made up of 13 amino acids. CDR3 sequence: CASSSQGGYEQYF. CDR3 nucleotides: TGCGCCAGCAGCTCACAGGGGGGATACGAGCAGTACTTC.

This clone came up a few times. J is TRBJ2-6 and V is TRBV7-9, with D perhaps matching TRBD2 (6 bases). Germline-derived CDR1 and CDR2 are SEHNR and FQNEAQ (reference sequence). The CDR3 is made up of 18 amino acids. V lost 4 bases to trimming and J lost 0 bases, with 16 bases between them. The CDR3 is CASSSGYGRGSGANVLTF. The CDR3 nucleotides read TGTGCCAGCAGCTCCGGTTATGGGCGGGGCTCTGGGGCCAACGTCCTGACTTTC.

This clone was seen a few times. The chain uses TRBV19 and TRBJ2-3; possible D gene TRBD2, 5 bases. Trimming removed 5 bases at V and 3 bases at J, with 12 bases between. This CDR3 contains 14 residues. The germline CDR1 and CDR2 sequences are LNHDA and SQIVND (reference sequence). DNA for the CDR3: TGTGCCAGTAGTCGTGGGAGTCGTACAGATACGCAGTATTTT. Its translation: CASSRGSRTDTQYF.

The chain combines TRBV6-6 with TRBJ1-2; D is perhaps TRBD1 (6 bases). Trimming cost V 5 bases and J 8 bases, with 12 bases left between them. Germline values: CDR1 MNHNY, CDR2 SVGAGI (reference sequence). The CDR3 has 12 amino acids. Here the CDR3 reads CASSTDRRGYTF. CDR3 bases: TGTGCCAGCAGTACAGACAGGCGGGGCTACACCTTC.

This clone has more than one count but fewer than ten. This chain uses TRBV5-1 with TRBJ1-2; TRBD1 matches at 7 bases. With 3 bases clipped from V and 5 bases from J, the junction kept 10 bases outside the gene matches. The germline gives CDR1 SGHRS, CDR2 YFSETQ. CDR3 length: 15 residues. The CDR3 protein is CASSSLQGRGYGYTF. For the CDR3, the DNA is TGCGCCAGCAGCTCATTACAGGGGAGAGGGTATGGCTACACCTTC.

There are a few counts of this clone. The chain employs TRBV7-6 and TRBJ1-3, with D unresolved. Trimming stripped 1 base from V and 6 bases from J, with 13 bases between. Germline assignment: CDR1 SGHVS and CDR2 FNYEAQ. The CDR3 runs to 15 residues. The CDR3 nucleotides are TGTGCCAGCAGCTTAGGGTCCGGGGTAGCAAACACCATATATTTT. This translates into CASSLGSGVANTIYF. The entire variable domain, with the rest obtained from reference TRBV7-6 and TRBJ1-3, is as follows: GAGVSQSPRYKVTKRGQDVALRCDPISGHVSLYWYRQALGQGPEFLTYFNYEAQQDKSGLPNDRFSAERPEGSISTLTIQRTEQRDSAMYRCASSLGSGVANTIYFGEGSWLTVV.

The chain carries TRBV30 and TRBJ1-3, with D tentatively TRBD1 (6 bases). V lost 6 bases and J 4 bases, leaving 16 bases between the germline ends. The CDR3 has 14 residues. Germline V gives CDR1 GTSNPN, CDR2 SVGIG (reference sequence). The CDR3 DNA is TGTGCCTGCTCGGCGACCAGGGGAGGAAACACCATATATTTT. It is translated as CACSATRGGNTIYF.

This clone was found a few times. This chain links TRBV29-1 with TRBJ2-5, with 13 bases that match TRBD2. V was pared by 6 bases and J by 4 bases, with 8 bases of the junction left unmatched. CDR3 length: 15 residues. Germline CDR1 is SQVTM and CDR2 is ANQGSEA. For the CDR3, the DNA is TGCAGCGTCGACGCGGGACTAGCGGGATCAGAGACCCAGTACTTC. It yields the protein CSVDAGLAGSETQYF.

The chain employs TRBV5-1 and TRBJ2-6; maybe TRBD2 (6 bases). V was clipped by 2 bases and J by 0 bases, with 6 bases between them. The CDR3 length is 15 residues. The germline V gene has CDR1 SGHRS and CDR2 YFSETQ. The CDR3 DNA reads TGCGCCAGCAGCTTCGGGGGCTCTGGGGCCAACGTCCTGACTTTC. Residues: CASSFGGSGANVLTF.

This clone was counted between two and nine times. CDR3 region: CAISEGGNTEAFF. In DNA form, the CDR3 reads TGTGCCATCAGTGAAGGAGGGAACACTGAAGCTTTCTTT. V and J are TRBV10-3 and TRBJ1-1; D remains ambiguous. The germline V gene has CDR1 ENHRY and CDR2 SYGVKD. The CDR3 is 13 residues long. Trimming left V 3 bases short and J 1 base short, with 6 bases between.

The chain uses TRBV5-1 and TRBJ2-7, with unresolved D. This CDR3 has 15 amino acids. V lost 4 bases and J 0 bases, leaving 14 bases between the germline ends. Germline V gene sequence: CDR1 SGHRS, CDR2 YFSETQ. Here the CDR3 DNA reads TGCGCCAGCAGCCTCAGACTGCAGGACTCCTACGAGCAGTACTTC. Translation gives CASSLRLQDSYEQYF.

V and J are TRBV6-1 and TRBJ2-3, with 8 bases aligning to TRBD2. The germline V gene encodes CDR1 MNHNS and CDR2 SASEGT. Germline trimming cut 10 bases from V and 3 bases from J; bases unmatched to any gene: 3. The CDR3 totals 12 residues. The CDR3 nucleotides read TGTGCCACCCGGGGGGGGACAGATACGCAGTATTTT. Translation gives CATRGGTDTQYF.

The CDR3 bases are TGCGCCAGCAGCCAAGAGGGTGCCGCTAGAAGCTCCTACAATGAGCAGTTCTTC. Amino acids: CASSQEGAARSSYNEQFF. This chain links TRBV4-1 with TRBJ2-1, with D uncertain. CDR1 is MGHRA, CDR2 YSYEKL, per germline. The CDR3 runs 18 residues. Trimming left V 0 bases short and J 0 bases short, with 15 bases between.

Here the CDR3 DNA reads TGTGCCTGGAGTGTACAAGGACGGAGCAATCAGCCCCAGCATTTT. Translating gives CAWSVQGRSNQPQHF. The V and J genes are TRBV30 and TRBJ1-5; D is uncertain. V lost 0 bases to trimming and J lost 1 base, with 10 bases between them. The CDR3 is made up of 15 amino acids. CDR1 is GTSNPN, CDR2 SVGIG, per germline (reference sequence).